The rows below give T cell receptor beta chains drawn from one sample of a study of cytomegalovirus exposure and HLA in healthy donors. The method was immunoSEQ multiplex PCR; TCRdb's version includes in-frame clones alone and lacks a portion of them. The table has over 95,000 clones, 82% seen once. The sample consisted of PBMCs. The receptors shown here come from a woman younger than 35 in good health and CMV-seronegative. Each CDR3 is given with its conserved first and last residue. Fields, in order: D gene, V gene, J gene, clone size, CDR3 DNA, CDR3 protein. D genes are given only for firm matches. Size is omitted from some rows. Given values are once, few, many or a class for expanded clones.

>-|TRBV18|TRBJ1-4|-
TGTGCCAGCTCACACCAGGGGACGGGTGAAAAACTGTTTTTT
CASSHQGTGEKLFF
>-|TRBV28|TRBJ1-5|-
TGTGCCAGCAGTTTAGGGCAGGGTATTCAGCCCCAGCATTTT
CASSLGQGIQPQHF
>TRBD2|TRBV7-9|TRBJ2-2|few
TGTGCCCACGGGGAGGGCTCTTCCTCTTACACCGGGGAGCTGTTTTTT
CAHGEGSSSYTGELFF
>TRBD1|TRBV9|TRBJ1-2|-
TGTGCCAGCAGCGTAGCGGAGGGGGCGCGTGGCTACACCTTC
CASSVAEGARGYTF
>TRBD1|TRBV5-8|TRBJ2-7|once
TGTGCCAGCAGCTTGGGGACAGGAGGCGTCCAAGCCTGGGACGAGCAGTACTTC
CASSLGTGGVQAWDEQYF
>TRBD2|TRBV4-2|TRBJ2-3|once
TGTGCCAGCAGCCAAGACTTAGCGGGAGGGCCAGGCACAGATACGCAGTATTTT
CASSQDLAGGPGTDTQYF
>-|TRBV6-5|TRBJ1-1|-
TGTGCCAGCAAGGCAGGGTGGGCAGCTTTCTTT
CASKAGWAAFF
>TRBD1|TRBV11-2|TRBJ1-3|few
TGTGCCAGCGGATCGGACAGGGCTGGAAACACCATATATTTT
CASGSDRAGNTIYF
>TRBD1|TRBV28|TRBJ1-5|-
TGTGCCAGCAGTGACAGGGGTTCGCAGCCCCAGCATTTT
CASSDRGSQPQHF
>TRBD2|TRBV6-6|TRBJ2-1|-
TGTGCCAGCAGTGCCCTTATAGCGGGAGTTGATGAGCAGTTCTTC
CASSALIAGVDEQFF
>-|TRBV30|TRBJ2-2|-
TGTGCCTGGAGTGTCGAACTAGCAAGTACCGGGGAGCTGTTTTTT
CAWSVELASTGELFF
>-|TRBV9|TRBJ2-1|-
TGTGCCAGCAGCGAGGGGGGGGCAGGCTACAATGAGCAGTTCTTC
CASSEGGAGYNEQFF
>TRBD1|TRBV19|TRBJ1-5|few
TGTGCCACCCGAACCGGGACAGCAATGCCCCAGCATTTT
CATRTGTAMPQHF
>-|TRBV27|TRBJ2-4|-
TGTGCCAGCATTCCACCAGGGGCTTCTACCAAAAACATTCAGTACTTC
CASIPPGASTKNIQYF
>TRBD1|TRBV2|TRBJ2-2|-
TGTGCCAGGGGACCGGGACAGGGCGCCACCGGGGAGCTGTTTTTT
CARGPGQGATGELFF
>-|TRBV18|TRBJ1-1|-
TGTGCCAGCTGGGGGCGGAACACTGAAGCTTTCTTT
CASWGRNTEAFF
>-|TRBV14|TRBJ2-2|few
TGTGCCAGCAGCCAGCAGGGCGTCGGGGAGCTGTTTTTT
CASSQQGVGELFF
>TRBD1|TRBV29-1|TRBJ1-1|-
TGCAGCGGGGGGGGACAGGACACTGAAGCTTTCTTT
CSGGGQDTEAFF
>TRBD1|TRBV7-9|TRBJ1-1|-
TGTGCCAGCAGCTTTTTCCAGGGGGGACACACTGAAGCTTTCTTT
CASSFFQGGHTEAFF
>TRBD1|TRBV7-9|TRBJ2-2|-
TGTGCCAGCAGGCCTATGACAGGGACCGGGGAGCTGTTTTTT
CASRPMTGTGELFF
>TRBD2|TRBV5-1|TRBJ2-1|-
TGCGCCAGCAGGGTAACAGCGGGGGGAAACAATGAGCAGTTCTTC
CASRVTAGGNNEQFF
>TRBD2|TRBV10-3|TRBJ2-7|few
TGTGCCATCAGTGAGTGGACTAGCGGTTACGAGCAGTACTTC
CAISEWTSGYEQYF
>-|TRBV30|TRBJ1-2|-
TGTGCCTGGAGTGTAACCCGAAGCGGCTACACCTTC
CAWSVTRSGYTF
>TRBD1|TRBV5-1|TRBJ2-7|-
TGCGCCAGCAAGGTGGGACAGGGGAATGGCGAGCAGTACTTC
CASKVGQGNGEQYF
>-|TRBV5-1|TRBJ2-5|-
TGCGCCAGCAGCTCCGGGACTCCCGACCAGTACTTC
CASSSGTPDQYF
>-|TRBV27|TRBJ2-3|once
TGTGCCAGCAGTCCCCTAGAGGGCGGGAAAGGAGATACGCAGTATTTT
CASSPLEGGKGDTQYF
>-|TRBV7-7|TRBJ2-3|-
TGTGCTAGCAGCTTAGCGGAGGCGGATACGCAGTATTTT
CASSLAEADTQYF
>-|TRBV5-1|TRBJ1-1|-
TGCGCCAGCAGCTTGGCAGGGCTCACTGAAGCTTTCTTT
CASSLAGLTEAFF
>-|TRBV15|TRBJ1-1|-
TGTGCCACCAGCAGGGGGTTTGGGACATTGGCGTCGAACACTGAAGCTTTCTTT
CATSRGFGTLASNTEAFF
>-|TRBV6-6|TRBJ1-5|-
TGTGCCAGCAGTTCAGGGCAGCCAAGCAATCAGCCCCAGCATTTT
CASSSGQPSNQPQHF
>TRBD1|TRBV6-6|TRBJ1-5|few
TGTGCCAGCAGGATCGACAGGGCGCAGCATTTT
CASRIDRAQHF
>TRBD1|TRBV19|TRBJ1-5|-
TGTGCCAGTAGTATGACGGCTGGACAGGGGGTCGCGCCCCAGCATTTT
CASSMTAGQGVAPQHF
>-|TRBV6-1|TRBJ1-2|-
TGTGCCAGCAGTGCGAGGACAGAGAGCTATGGCTACACCTTC
CASSARTESYGYTF
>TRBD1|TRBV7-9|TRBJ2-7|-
TGTGCCAGCAGCGTGACAGGGGTTACACTGGTATACAGCTCCTACGAGCAGTACTTC
CASSVTGVTLVYSSYEQYF
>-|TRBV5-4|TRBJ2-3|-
TGTGCCAGCAGCTTGCCCGGACTACCTGGGGTTTTT
CASSLPGLPGVF
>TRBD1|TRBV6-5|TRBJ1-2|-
TGTGCCAGCAGTAAAGGGACAGGGGAGTACTATGGCTACACCTTC
CASSKGTGEYYGYTF
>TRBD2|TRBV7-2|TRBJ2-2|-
TGTGCCAGCAGCTTCTTACCAGCGGGGGCCCCGAACACCGGGGAGCTGTTTTTT
CASSFLPAGAPNTGELFF
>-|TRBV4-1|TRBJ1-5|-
TGCGCCAGCAGCCCGGGGGGCGCTGACAATCAGCCCCAGCATTTT
CASSPGGADNQPQHF
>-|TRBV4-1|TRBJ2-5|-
TGCGCCAGCAGCGCCGGGAGATCGGAGACCCAGTACTTC
CASSAGRSETQYF
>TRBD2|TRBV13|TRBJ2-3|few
TGTGCCAGCAGCTTAGGAGGACTAGCCTCGGATGGTACGCAGTATTTT
CASSLGGLASDGTQYF
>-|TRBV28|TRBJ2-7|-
TGTGCCAGCAGTTTTCCAAGGGAGTCGGTGTACTTC
CASSFPRESVYF
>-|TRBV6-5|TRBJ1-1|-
TGTGCCAGCAGCAGGAACACTGAAGCTTTCTTT
CASSRNTEAFF
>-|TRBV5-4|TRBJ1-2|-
TGTGCCAGCAGCTTGACCGGGTATGGCTACACCTTC
CASSLTGYGYTF
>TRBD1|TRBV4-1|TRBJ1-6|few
TGCGCCAGCAGCGACAGGGTAACGGATAATTCACCCCTCCACTTT
CASSDRVTDNSPLHF
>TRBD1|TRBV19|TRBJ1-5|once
TGTGCCAGTAGTCTTAACGGAGACAGGGGAAATCAGCCCCAGCATTTT
CASSLNGDRGNQPQHF
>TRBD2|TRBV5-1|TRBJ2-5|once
TGCGCCAGCAGCTTGGCCCCAGGGAGGGAAGAGACCCAGTACTTC
CASSLAPGREETQYF
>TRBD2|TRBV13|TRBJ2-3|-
TGTGCCAGCATGAGCGGGAGGGCAGGGTACACAGATACGCAGTATTTT
CASMSGRAGYTDTQYF
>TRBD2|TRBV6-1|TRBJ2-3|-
TGTGCCGCAGCCGATGGCCGGGAGGCCACAGATACGCAGTATTTT
CAAADGREATDTQYF
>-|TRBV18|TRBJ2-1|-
TGTGCCAGCTCACCCACAGGGTCGTCCTACAATGAGCAGTTCTTC
CASSPTGSSYNEQFF
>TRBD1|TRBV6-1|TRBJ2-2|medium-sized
TGTGCCAGCAGGGGACAGGGGGACACCGGGGAGCTGTTTTTT
CASRGQGDTGELFF
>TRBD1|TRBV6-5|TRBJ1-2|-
TGTGCCAGCAGACAGACAGGGGGCAGTAACTATGGCTACACCTTC
CASRQTGGSNYGYTF
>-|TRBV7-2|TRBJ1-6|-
TGTGCCAGCAGCTTAGAAGTAGGGAGCTATAATTCACCCCTCCACTTT
CASSLEVGSYNSPLHF
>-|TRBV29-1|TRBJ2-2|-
TGCAGCACAACGTATTATCAGGGCTTCAACACCGGGGAGCTGTTTTTT
CSTTYYQGFNTGELFF